This T cell receptor beta chain came from a study of blood T cells in healthy people across ages. The germline V and J ends were trimmed by 0 bases and 4 bases, with 10 bases remaining between them. There are 15 residues in the CDR3. Germline-derived CDR1 and CDR2 are SGDLS and YYNGEE. Through a sample-barcoded 5' primer and a J-beta primer mix, a second PCR was run for about 6 to 12 cycles. There were at least 3 million CDR3-containing paired-end reads obtained from each sample. Via MiXCR, TCRdb re-called the 5' RACE reads, giving one row per CDR3 protein. The data contain around 750,000 distinct CDR3 sequences, roughly 50% of them singletons.

The chain couples TRBV9 to TRBJ1-4; D gene uncertain. The sequence was collected from a man older than 75 in good health. The sequenced sample consisted of blood. CDR3 loop: CASSVAAVGNEKLFF. The CDR3 DNA is TGTGCCAGCAGCGTAGCGGCAGTCGGTAATGAAAAACTGTTTTTT.